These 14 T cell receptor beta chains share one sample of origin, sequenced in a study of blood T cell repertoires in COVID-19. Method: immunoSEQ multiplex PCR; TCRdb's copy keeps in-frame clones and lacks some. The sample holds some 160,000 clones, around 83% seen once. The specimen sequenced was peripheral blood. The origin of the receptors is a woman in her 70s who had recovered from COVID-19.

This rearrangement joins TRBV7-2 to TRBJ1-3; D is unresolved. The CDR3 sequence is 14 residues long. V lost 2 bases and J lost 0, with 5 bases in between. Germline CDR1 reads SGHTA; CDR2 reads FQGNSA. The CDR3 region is CASSLTASGNTIYF. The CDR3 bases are TGTGCCAGCAGCTTAACAGCCTCTGGAAACACCATATATTTT.

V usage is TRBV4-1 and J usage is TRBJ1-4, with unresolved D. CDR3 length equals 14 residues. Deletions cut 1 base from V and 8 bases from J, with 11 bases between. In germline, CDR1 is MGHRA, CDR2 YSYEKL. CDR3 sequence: CASSQGPGWEKLFF. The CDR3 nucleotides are TGCGCCAGCAGCCAAGGCCCCGGTTGGGAAAAACTGTTTTTT.

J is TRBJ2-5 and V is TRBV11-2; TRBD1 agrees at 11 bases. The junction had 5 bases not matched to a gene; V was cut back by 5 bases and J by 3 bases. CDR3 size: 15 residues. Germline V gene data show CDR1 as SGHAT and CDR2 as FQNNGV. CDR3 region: CASSRGTGGKETQYF. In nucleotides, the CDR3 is TGTGCCAGCAGCAGGGGGACAGGGGGGAAAGAGACCCAGTACTTC.

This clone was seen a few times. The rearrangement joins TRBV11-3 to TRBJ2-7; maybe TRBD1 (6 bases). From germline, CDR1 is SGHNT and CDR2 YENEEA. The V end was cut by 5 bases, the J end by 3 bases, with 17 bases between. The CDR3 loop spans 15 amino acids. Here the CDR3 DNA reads TGTGCCAGCAGCCCTGGGGGCGGACCAGTCTACGAGCAGTACTTC. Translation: CASSPGGGPVYEQYF. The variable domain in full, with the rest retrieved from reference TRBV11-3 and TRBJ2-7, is EAGVVQSPRYKIIEKKQPVAFWCNPISGHNTLYWYLQNLGQGPELLIRYENEEAVDDSQLPKDRFSAERLKGVDSTLKIQPAELGDSAVYLCASSPGGGPVYEQYFGPGTRLTVT.

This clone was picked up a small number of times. CDR3 in amino acids: CASSLSVSSPLHF. As DNA, the CDR3 is TGTGCCAGCAGCTTATCAGTTTCTTCACCCCTCCACTTT. The J gene is TRBJ1-6, the V gene TRBV7-3; unclear D gene. Germline V lookup: CDR1 SGHTA, CDR2 FQGTGA. The CDR3 consists of 13 residues. The V end lost 2 bases, the J end lost 9 bases, and 8 bases lay between the germline ends.

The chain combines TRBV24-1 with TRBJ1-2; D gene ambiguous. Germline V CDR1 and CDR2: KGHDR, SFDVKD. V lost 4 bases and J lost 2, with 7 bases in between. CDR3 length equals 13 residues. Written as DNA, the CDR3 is TGTGCCACCAGTGACCCCCTGAACTATGGCTACACCTTC. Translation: CATSDPLNYGYTF.

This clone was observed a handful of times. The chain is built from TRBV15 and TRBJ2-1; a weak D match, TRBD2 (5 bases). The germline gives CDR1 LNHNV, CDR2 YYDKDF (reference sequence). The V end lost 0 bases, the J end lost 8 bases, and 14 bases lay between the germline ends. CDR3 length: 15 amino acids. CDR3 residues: CATSRDGRSGDEQFF. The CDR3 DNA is TGTGCCACCAGCAGAGATGGTCGGAGCGGCGATGAGCAGTTCTTC.

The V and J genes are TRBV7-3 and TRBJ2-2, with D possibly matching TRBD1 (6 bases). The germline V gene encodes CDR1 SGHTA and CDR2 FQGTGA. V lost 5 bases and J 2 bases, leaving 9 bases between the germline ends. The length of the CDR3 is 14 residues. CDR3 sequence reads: CASSTGQNTGELFF. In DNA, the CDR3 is TGTGCCAGCAGCACGGGACAAAACACCGGGGAGCTGTTTTTT.

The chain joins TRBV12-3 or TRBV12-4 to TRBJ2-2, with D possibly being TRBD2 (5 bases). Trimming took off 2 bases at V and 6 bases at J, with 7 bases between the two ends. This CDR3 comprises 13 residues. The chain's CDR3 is CASSLTGSGELFF. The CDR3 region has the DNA TGTGCCAGCAGTTTAACGGGGTCCGGGGAGCTGTTTTTT.

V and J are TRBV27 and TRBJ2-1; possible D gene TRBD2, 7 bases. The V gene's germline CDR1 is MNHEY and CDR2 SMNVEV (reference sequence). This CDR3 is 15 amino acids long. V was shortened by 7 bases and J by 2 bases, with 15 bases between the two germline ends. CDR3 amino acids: CASTTGRGTYNEQFF. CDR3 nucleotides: TGTGCCAGCACCACAGGGAGGGGAACCTACAATGAGCAGTTCTTC.

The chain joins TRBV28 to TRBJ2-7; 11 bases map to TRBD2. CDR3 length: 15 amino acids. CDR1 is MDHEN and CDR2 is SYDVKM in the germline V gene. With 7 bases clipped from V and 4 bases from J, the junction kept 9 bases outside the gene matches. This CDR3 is CASTQGGLADYEQYF. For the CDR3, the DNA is TGTGCCAGCACCCAAGGGGGACTAGCGGATTACGAGCAGTACTTC.

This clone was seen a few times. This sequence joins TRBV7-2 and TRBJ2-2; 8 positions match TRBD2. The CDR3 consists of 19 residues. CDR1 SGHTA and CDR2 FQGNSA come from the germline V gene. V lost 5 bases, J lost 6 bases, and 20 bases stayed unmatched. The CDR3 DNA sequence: TGTGCCAGCAGCGCTCCCCGTAGGAGCGGGGGCCTGGGGCCCGGGGAGCTGTTTTTT. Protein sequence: CASSAPRRSGGLGPGELFF.

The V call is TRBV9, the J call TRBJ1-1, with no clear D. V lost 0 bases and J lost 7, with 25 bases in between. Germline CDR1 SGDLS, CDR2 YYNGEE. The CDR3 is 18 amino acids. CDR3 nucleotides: TGTGCCAGCAGCGTAGGGAAGGAATCGCGTCCGAACGGAGGTGAAGCTTTCTTT. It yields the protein CASSVGKESRPNGGEAFF.

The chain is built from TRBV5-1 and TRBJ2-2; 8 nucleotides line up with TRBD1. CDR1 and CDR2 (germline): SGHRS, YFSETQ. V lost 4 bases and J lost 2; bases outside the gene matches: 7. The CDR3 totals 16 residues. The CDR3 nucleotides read TGCGCCAGCAGCCTGGCAGGGGGCGGTAACACCGGGGAGCTGTTTTTT. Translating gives CASSLAGGGNTGELFF. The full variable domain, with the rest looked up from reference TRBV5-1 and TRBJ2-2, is KAGVTQTPRYLIKTRGQQVTLSCSPISGHRSVSWYQQTPGQGLQFLFEYFSETQRNKGNFPGRFSGRQFSNSRSEMNVSTLELGDSALYLCASSLAGGGNTGELFFGEGSRLTVL.